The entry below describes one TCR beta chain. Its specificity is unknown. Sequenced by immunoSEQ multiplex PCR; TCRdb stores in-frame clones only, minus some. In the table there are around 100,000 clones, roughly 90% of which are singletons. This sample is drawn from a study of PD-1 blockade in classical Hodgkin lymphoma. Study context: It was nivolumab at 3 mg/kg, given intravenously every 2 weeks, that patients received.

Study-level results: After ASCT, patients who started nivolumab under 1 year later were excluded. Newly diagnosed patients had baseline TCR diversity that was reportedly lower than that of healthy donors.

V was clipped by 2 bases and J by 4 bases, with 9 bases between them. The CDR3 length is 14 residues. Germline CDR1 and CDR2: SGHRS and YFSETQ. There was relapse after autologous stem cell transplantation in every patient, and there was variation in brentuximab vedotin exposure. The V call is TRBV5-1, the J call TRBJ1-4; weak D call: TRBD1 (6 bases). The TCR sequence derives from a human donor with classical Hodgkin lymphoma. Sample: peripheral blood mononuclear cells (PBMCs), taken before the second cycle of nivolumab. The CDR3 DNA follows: TGCGCCAGCAGCTTACAGGGAGGTAATGAAAAACTGTTTTTT. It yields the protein CASSLQGGNEKLFF.